These 2 T cell receptor beta chains came from one sample sequenced in a study of shared clonotypes between healthy human individuals. This table comes from immunoSEQ multiplex PCR, and its TCRdb copy is limited to in-frame clones, with some not included. The table has just under 350,000 clones, less than 75% seen once. The sample taken for sequencing was memory CD4+ T cells sorted from blood. Subset of the sample: CD45RA-negative fraction. Receptor source: a young man in good health.

The V gene is TRBV9, the J gene TRBJ2-1, with D uncertain. Per germline, CDR1 SGDLS and CDR2 YYNGEE. The ends were cut back, 0 bases at V and 3 bases at J, with 10 bases in the middle. The CDR3 consists of 15 residues. DNA of the CDR3: TGTGCCAGCAGCGTAGGAGGCAGGAGCTACAATGAGCAGTTCTTC. It is translated as CASSVGGRSYNEQFF.

This sequence joins TRBV19 and TRBJ2-3; TRBD1 aligns across 8 bases. The V and J ends lost 4 bases and 6 bases, in that order; junction bases with no gene match: 9. CDR1 is LNHDA and CDR2 is SQIVND in the germline V gene (reference sequence). The CDR3 has 15 residues. The CDR3 loop is CASSTSRDRPDTQYF. The CDR3 nucleotides are TGTGCCAGTAGTACGTCCCGGGACAGGCCCGATACGCAGTATTTT.